This T cell receptor (beta chain) came from a study of T cell responses to AZD1222 COVID-19 vaccine (TCRdb year 2021). At the level of the whole study: AZD1222 recipients given second doses at about 4 weeks or at about 12 weeks were pooled, since spike-specific TCR depth and breadth were not found to differ between the two schedules. A total of around 240 trial participants underwent TCR sequencing, of whom 207 received two doses of AZD1222 and about 26 received two doses of the MenACWY control vaccine. Enrollment into the trials was organized by age into subgroups of 18-55, 56-69 and 70-plus years, and those subgroups contained approximately 150, 30 and 60 TCR-sequenced participants, respectively.

The CDR3 regions of human TCRbeta chains were subjected to immunosequencing. In the original analysis: TCRs in the repertoires were matched against a reference library of SARS-CoV-2-specific TCRs that had been generated with the MIRA antigen-specificity platform. Breadth meant the fraction of unique TCRs that were SARS-CoV-2-associated, whereas depth meant the fraction of total T cells that were SARS-CoV-2-associated. Each spike-specific TCR was assigned to its reactive spike region and to a CD4 or CD8 class using the MIRA data. Log10-transformed breadth and depth values were compared by one-way ANOVA with Sidak's multiple comparisons tests. As stored in TCRdb, this immuneACCESS dataset retains in-frame rearrangements with V and J assigned. A fraction of the clones does not appear; measured against another copy, unresolved V genes explain less than half of the discrepancy, and the remainder lacks a known reason. Clone size and the V and J calls come from that table; the DNA yielded D and trimming. Recorded for this sample are about 110,000 clones; 88% of them occurred a single time. The top ten clonotypes cover roughly 9.2% of the sample.

On this clone: The clone's antigen remains unknown. No base quality information exists; no much larger clone differs at one position.

Overall study outcomes, separate from this receptor: Reportedly, close to half of the unique spike-specific TCRs recognized epitopes lying outside the regions that are mutated in the B.1.351 and B.1.1.7 variants. The 56-69-year group was small, and its depth increase did not reach significance, likely because of low power. Vaccine-associated CD4 TCRs spanned the whole spike protein, with dominant responses in regions 160-218 and 743-854. Participants were mostly white British and included more females than males, and it was suggested by the authors that clonal diversity may have been underestimated. Because no samples from the day 14 peak response were available, repertoires could be characterized only after the peak T cell response. After two AZD1222 doses, both the breadth and the depth of spike-specific TCRs were significantly higher than at day 0 and than in MenACWY recipients. Conclusions about previously exposed vaccinees are limited because only a handful of AZD1222 recipients were SARS-CoV-2 seropositive at baseline.

What this sample's time point label stands for: baseline before first vaccination. Vaccinee samples were obtained from the UK trials COV001 and COV002, which included a single-blind randomized controlled phase 2/3 trial of AZD1222 (ChAdOx1 nCoV-19) in healthy adults. Trial participant PBMC samples were collected at day 0 and day 28 after the second dose for TCRbeta chain sequencing. Taken from cysteine to phenylalanine, the CDR3 has 15 residues. The sequence is cut down to CDR3 DNA, 45 bases in frame from base 1. The germline V gene supplies CDR1 MDHEN and CDR2 SYDVKM. The junction shows trimming of 3 bases on V and 1 base on J, plus 12 bases between the germline ends.

This chain joins TRBV28 to TRBJ1-2, with TRBD1 as a weak D call on 6 bases. This receptor was obtained from an adult in good health. This specimen consisted of peripheral blood, obtained on day 0 of AZD1222 vaccination. The DNA sequence follows: TGTGCCAGCAGTTTCCCCACAGGGATTAACTATGGCTACACCTTC. The translation is CASSFPTGINYGYTF.